A selection of T cell receptor beta chains follows, all from one sample in a study of shared clonotypes between healthy human individuals. Using immunoSEQ multiplex PCR, the repertoire was profiled, and TCRdb retains in-frame clones only, with some absent. The table includes some 450,000 clones, 77% detected once. Specimen: PBMCs. The receptor source for this set is a woman aged 40 to 50 in good health. Some clones in this sample may be carry-over from other donors' samples. CDR3s include the opening cysteine and the closing phenylalanine or tryptophan. D genes are given only for firm matches. Not every row has a clone size; where given, it reads once, few, many or a size class.

D	V	size	J	length	DNA	CDR3
.	TRBV25-1	few	TRBJ2-3	15	TGTGCCAGCAGTGCCGCTGGGGCTAGCACAGATACGCAGTATTTT	CASSAAGASTDTQYF
.	TRBV6-1	.	TRBJ2-1	14	TGTGCCAGCAGTGGCAGACGCTCCTACAATGAGCAGTTCTTC	CASSGRRSYNEQFF
.	TRBV28	.	TRBJ2-7	12	TGTGCCAGCAGTCTACTTGGCTACGAGCAGTACTTC	CASSLLGYEQYF
.	TRBV11-2	many	TRBJ2-7	15	TGTGCCAGCAGCTTCCGGGGGACAGTGATACACGAGCAGTACTTC	CASSFRGTVIHEQYF
.	TRBV4-3	once	TRBJ2-3	14	TGCGCCAGCAGTCCGAGGGGGGCCACAGATACGCAGTATTTT	CASSPRGATDTQYF
.	TRBV30	many	TRBJ1-1	13	TGTGCCTGGAGCCGACAGCAGGGAACTGAAGCTTTCTTT	CAWSRQQGTEAFF
.	TRBV4-3	once	TRBJ2-5	16	TGCGCCAGCAGCCAAGACCCCCGACAGCCGCAAGAGACCCAGTACTTC	CASSQDPRQPQETQYF
.	TRBV30	.	TRBJ1-6	12	TGTGCCTGGAGTGGGACCTCCTCACCCCTCCACTTT	CAWSGTSSPLHF
.	TRBV25-1	many	TRBJ1-3	15	TGTGCCAGCAGTGAATCCAGGGTCCCTGGAAACACCATATATTTT	CASSESRVPGNTIYF
.	TRBV6-4	.	TRBJ1-1	13	TGTGCCAGCAGCAGGGAATCGAACACTGAAGCTTTCTTT	CASSRESNTEAFF
.	TRBV2	few	TRBJ2-2	12	TGTGCCAGCAGTGCGAGTGGCGGGGAGCTGTTTTTT	CASSASGGELFF
.	TRBV5-4	.	TRBJ2-1	12	TGTGCCAGCAGCTTGGATGGCAATGAGCAGTTCTTC	CASSLDGNEQFF
.	TRBV4-1	.	TRBJ1-1	17	TGCGCCAGCACCATAGAACCCCTGGGACCTTCGAGGACTGAAGCTTTCTTT	CASTIEPLGPSRTEAFF
.	TRBV9	.	TRBJ2-1	15	TGTGCCAGCAGCGTAGACCGGGGAATGTACAATGAGCAGTTCTTC	CASSVDRGMYNEQFF
.	TRBV18	.	TRBJ2-3	14	TGTGCCAGCTCACCCTCGGCAGACACAGATACGCAGTATTTT	CASSPSADTDTQYF
TRBD1	TRBV7-8	.	TRBJ1-6	17	TGTGCCAGCAGCTCCGGGACAGGGGGCGCCTATAATTCACCCCTCCACTTT	CASSSGTGGAYNSPLHF
TRBD2	TRBV7-2	many	TRBJ2-5	16	TGTGCCAGCAGCTTAGCGATAGCGGGAGGGCAAGAGACCCAGTACTTC	CASSLAIAGGQETQYF
.	TRBV7-9	.	TRBJ2-3	16	TGTGCCAGCAGCCGCGGAGCGAGATTACCCGATGATACGCAGTATTTT	CASSRGARLPDDTQYF
TRBD2	TRBV4-1	.	TRBJ2-3	16	TGCGCCAGCAGCCAAGGGACTAGCCGATTCACAGATACGCAGTATTTT	CASSQGTSRFTDTQYF
.	TRBV5-1	.	TRBJ2-7	12	TGCGCCAGCAGCTTCCAGGGTTACGAGCAGTACTTC	CASSFQGYEQYF
.	TRBV28	.	TRBJ1-2	14	TGTGCCAGCAGTTTACACACTGGGTACGACGGCTACACCTTC	CASSLHTGYDGYTF
.	TRBV28	.	TRBJ2-1	13	TGTGCCAGCAGTTTCCGCCCTTACAATGAGCAGTTCTTC	CASSFRPYNEQFF
TRBD1	TRBV5-6	.	TRBJ1-2	15	TGTGCCAGCAGCTTAACCGGGACAGCTATCTATGGCTACACCTTC	CASSLTGTAIYGYTF
.	TRBV6-4	.	TRBJ2-2	14	TGTGCCAGCGAAGCTAGACCGTCCACCGGGGAGCTGTTTTTT	CASEARPSTGELFF
.	TRBV4-1	.	TRBJ2-5	15	TGCGCCAGCAGCCAAGCCGGGTCCTTGGGGGAGACCCAGTACTTC	CASSQAGSLGETQYF
TRBD1	TRBV6-1	.	TRBJ1-4	14	TGTGCCAGCAGTCGACAGGGGGCTACTGAAAAACTGTTTTTT	CASSRQGATEKLFF
TRBD2	TRBV7-9	.	TRBJ2-5	17	TGTGCCAGCGTTAAAAGGAGGTCTAGCGGGAGTCAAGAGACCCAGTACTTC	CASVKRRSSGSQETQYF
TRBD1	TRBV28	.	TRBJ1-2	16	TGTGCCAGCAGTCCCCTAGGGGCAGGGGGCGCGGATGGCTACACCTTC	CASSPLGAGGADGYTF
.	TRBV7-9	.	TRBJ1-1	11	TGTGCCAGCAGCCCAGGTTTCGATGCTTTCTTT	CASSPGFDAFF
.	TRBV9	.	TRBJ2-3	16	TGTGCCAGCAGCCCCCAAGGGGTGCTCCGGCGAAATACGCAGTATTTT	CASSPQGVLRRNTQYF
.	TRBV19	once	TRBJ2-3	14	TGTGCCAGTCGGGGGCCCTCTAGCACAGATACGCAGTATTTT	CASRGPSSTDTQYF
TRBD1	TRBV7-2	.	TRBJ2-2	15	TGTGCCAGCAGACGGGACAGGGCGGCGTCCGGGGAGCTGTTTTTT	CASRRDRAASGELFF
.	TRBV4-1	.	TRBJ2-2	15	TGCGCCAGCAGCCCCTCGATCGTATTGACCGGGGAGCTGTTTTTT	CASSPSIVLTGELFF
.	TRBV6-6	.	TRBJ1-1	13	TGTGCCAGCAGTTCCTACAGTAACACTGAAGCTTTCTTT	CASSSYSNTEAFF
TRBD1	TRBV5-4	few	TRBJ2-5	14	TGTGCCAGCAGCTGGGAGGGACAGGGAGAGACCCAGTACTTC	CASSWEGQGETQYF
TRBD2	TRBV19	.	TRBJ2-2	14	TGTGCCAGTACATCGAGCGGGAGAGGCGGGGAGCTGTTTTTT	CASTSSGRGGELFF
.	TRBV2	.	TRBJ2-7	11	TGTGCCACCGGGACCGCTAGCGAGCAGTACTTC	CATGTASEQYF
TRBD2	TRBV7-9	.	TRBJ2-1	14	TGTGCCAGCAGCTTACTGACTAGCAGCGATGAGCAGTTCTTC	CASSLLTSSDEQFF
TRBD2	TRBV28	.	TRBJ2-7	15	TGTGCCAGCAGTTTTTTGCGGGAGCCCTCCTACGAGCAGTACTTC	CASSFLREPSYEQYF
.	TRBV11-3	.	TRBJ2-2	15	TGTGCCAGCAGCTTAGGTAGCGGGAACACCGGGGAGCTGTTTTTT	CASSLGSGNTGELFF
.	TRBV25-1	.	TRBJ2-3	12	TGTGCCAGTATGGGGATCACAGATACGCAGTATTTT	CASMGITDTQYF
.	TRBV19	.	TRBJ2-7	17	TGTGCCAGTAGTTCCCTCTTGGGGGGAAAAGGGGACTACGAGCAGTACTTC	CASSSLLGGKGDYEQYF
TRBD2	TRBV28	few	TRBJ2-5	15	TGTGCCAGCAGCGGGGGGGGCGCGGGCCAAGAGACCCAGTACTTC	CASSGGGAGQETQYF
.	TRBV28	.	TRBJ2-2	11	TGTGCCGGGGAGAACACCGGGGAGCTGTTTTTT	CAGENTGELFF
.	TRBV15	.	TRBJ2-2	12	TGTGCCACCAGTTCCTATGGCGGGGAGCTGTTTTTT	CATSSYGGELFF
TRBD2	TRBV30	.	TRBJ2-1	13	TGTGCCCTAGGGACTAGCGGGGGCCATGAGCAGTTCTTC	CALGTSGGHEQFF
TRBD2	TRBV5-1	.	TRBJ2-3	16	TGCGCCAGCAGCCCCCCCCGGGAGGGGTTCGCAGATACGCAGTATTTT	CASSPPREGFADTQYF
TRBD1	TRBV6-6	.	TRBJ2-1	15	TGTGCCAGCAGTCCTCCGGACAGGGGATCGGATGAGCAGTTCTTC	CASSPPDRGSDEQFF
.	TRBV28	.	TRBJ1-2	12	TGTGCCAGCAGTTCGGGACATCAGGGCTACACCTTC	CASSSGHQGYTF
.	TRBV2	many	TRBJ2-7	16	TGTGCCAGCAGTGAAAGGTTTGGACAGCACTCCTACGAGCAGTACTTC	CASSERFGQHSYEQYF
.	TRBV6-1	few	TRBJ2-7	15	TGTGCCAGCAGTGAACAGTCAGGTACGGAGTACGAGCAGTACTTC	CASSEQSGTEYEQYF